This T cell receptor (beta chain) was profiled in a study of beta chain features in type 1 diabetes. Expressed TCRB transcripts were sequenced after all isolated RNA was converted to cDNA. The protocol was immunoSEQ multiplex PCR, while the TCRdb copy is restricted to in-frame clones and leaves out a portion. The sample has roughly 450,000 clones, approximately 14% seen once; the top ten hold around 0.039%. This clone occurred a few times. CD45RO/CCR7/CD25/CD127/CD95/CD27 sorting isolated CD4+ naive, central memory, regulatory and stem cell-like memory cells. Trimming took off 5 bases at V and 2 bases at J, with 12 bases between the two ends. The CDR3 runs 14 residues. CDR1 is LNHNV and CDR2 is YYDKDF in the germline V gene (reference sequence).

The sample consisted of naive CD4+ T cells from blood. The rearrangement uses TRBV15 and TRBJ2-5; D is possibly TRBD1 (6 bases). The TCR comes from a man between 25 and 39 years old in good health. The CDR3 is CATSGPTGQETQYF. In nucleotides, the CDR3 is TGTGCCACCAGCGGTCCCACAGGGCAAGAGACCCAGTACTTC.